Here is one T cell receptor (beta chain) with its context. Its antigen is still unknown. A much larger clonotype is one base distant, so this may be a read error. V was pared by 10 bases and J by 4 bases, with 20 bases between. The CDR3 runs 15 residues. Previously described methods and listed TCR primers were employed for the bulk TCR libraries. TCRdb processed the PCR reads anew with MiXCR; each CDR3 protein has one entry. The table has about 640,000 distinct CDR3 sequences, 20% seen once. RNA fractions of 10%, 30% or 50% and roughly 17,000 to 1,100,000 sorted cells were the source of naive CD8 libraries. This entry comes from a study of molecular identifiers for immune sequencing clone quantification. Broader study findings: For highly expanded clones, sizes could be underestimated when identical TCR molecules share a barcode.

The chain combines TRBV5-3 with TRBJ2-2; tentative D call: TRBD2 (6 bases). TRBV5-3 is an open reading frame, and its role is uncertain. The sample consisted of naive CD8+ T cells from blood, with Jurkat cell RNA spiked in. Subset given: FACS-sorted CD8+CD4-CCR7+CD45RA+ naive T cells. The receptor's source is a human donor in good health. Some libraries in this study had Jurkat cell RNA spiked in. The CDR3 DNA reads TGTGCCGGCAGCAACCTCGGGGGTTCCACCGGGGAGCTGTTTTTT. Translation gives CAGSNLGGSTGELFF.